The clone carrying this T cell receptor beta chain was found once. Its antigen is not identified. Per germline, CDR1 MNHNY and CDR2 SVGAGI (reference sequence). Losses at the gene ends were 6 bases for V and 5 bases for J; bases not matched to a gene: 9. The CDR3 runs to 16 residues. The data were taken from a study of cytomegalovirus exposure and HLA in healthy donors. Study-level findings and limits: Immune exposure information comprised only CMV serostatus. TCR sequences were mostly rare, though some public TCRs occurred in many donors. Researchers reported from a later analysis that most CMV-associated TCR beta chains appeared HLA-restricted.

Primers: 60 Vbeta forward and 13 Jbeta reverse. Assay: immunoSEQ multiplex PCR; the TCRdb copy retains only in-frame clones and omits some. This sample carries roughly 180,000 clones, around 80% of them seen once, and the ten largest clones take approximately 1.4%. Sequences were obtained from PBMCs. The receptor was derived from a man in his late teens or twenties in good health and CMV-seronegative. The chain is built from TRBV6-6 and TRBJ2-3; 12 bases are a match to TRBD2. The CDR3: CASSLTSGGMRDTQYF. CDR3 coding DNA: TGTGCCAGCAGCCTGACTAGCGGGGGCATGAGAGATACGCAGTATTTT.